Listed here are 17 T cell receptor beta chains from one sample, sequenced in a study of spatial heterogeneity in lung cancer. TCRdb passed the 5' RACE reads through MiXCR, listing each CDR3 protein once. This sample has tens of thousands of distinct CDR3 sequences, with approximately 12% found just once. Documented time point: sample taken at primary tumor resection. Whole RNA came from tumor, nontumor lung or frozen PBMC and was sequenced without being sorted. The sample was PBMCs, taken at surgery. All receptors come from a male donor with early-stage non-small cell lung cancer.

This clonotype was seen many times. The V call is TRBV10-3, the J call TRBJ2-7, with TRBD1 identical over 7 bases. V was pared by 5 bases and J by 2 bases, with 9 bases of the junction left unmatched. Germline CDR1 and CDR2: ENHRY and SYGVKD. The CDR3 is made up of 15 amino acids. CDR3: CAISPTRDSTYEQYF. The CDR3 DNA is TGTGCCATCAGTCCGACCCGGGACAGCACCTACGAGCAGTACTTC.

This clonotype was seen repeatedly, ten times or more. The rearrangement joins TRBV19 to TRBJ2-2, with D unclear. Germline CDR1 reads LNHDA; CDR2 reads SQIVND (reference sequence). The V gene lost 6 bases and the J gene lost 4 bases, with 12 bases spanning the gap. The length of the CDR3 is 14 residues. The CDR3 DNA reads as TGTGCCAGTAGCGGCTTTAGTATCACCGGGGAGCTGTTTTTT. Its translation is CASSGFSITGELFF.

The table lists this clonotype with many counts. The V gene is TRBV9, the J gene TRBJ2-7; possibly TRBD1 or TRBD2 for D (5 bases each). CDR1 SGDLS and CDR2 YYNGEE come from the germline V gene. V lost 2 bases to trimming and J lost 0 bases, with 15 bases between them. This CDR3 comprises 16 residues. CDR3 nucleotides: TGTGCCAGCAGCGTGGGAGAGGGGATTCACTCCTACGAGCAGTACTTC. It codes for CASSVGEGIHSYEQYF.

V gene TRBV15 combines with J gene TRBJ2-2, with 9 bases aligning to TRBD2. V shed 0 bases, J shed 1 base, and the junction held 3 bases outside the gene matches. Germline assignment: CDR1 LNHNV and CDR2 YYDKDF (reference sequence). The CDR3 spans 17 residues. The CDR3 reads CATSRDRLAENTGELFF. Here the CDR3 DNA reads TGTGCCACCAGCAGAGACCGACTAGCGGAGAACACCGGGGAGCTGTTTTTT.

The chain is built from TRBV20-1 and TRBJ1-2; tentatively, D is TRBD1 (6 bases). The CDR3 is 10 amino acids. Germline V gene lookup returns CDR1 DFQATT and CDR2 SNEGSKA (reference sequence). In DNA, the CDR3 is TGCACCCAGGGGAACTATGGCTACACCTTC. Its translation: CTQGNYGYTF.

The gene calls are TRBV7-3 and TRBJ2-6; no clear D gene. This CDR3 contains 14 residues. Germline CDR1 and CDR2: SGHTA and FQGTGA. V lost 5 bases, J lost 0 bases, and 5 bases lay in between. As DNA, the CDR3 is TGTGCCAGCAGCATAAACTCTGGGGCCAACGTCCTGACTTTC. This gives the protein CASSINSGANVLTF. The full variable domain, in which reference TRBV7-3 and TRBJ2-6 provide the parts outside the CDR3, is GAGVSQTPSNKVTEKGKYVELRCDPISGHTALYWYRQSLGQGPEFLIYFQGTGAADDSGLPNDRFFAVRPEGSVSTLKIQRTERGDSAVYLCASSINSGANVLTFGAGSRLTVL.

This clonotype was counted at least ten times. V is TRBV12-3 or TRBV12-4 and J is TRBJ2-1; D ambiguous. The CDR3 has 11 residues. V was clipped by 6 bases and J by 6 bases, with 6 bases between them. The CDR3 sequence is CASSKGNEQFF. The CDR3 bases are TGTGCCAGCAGCAAAGGCAATGAGCAGTTCTTC.

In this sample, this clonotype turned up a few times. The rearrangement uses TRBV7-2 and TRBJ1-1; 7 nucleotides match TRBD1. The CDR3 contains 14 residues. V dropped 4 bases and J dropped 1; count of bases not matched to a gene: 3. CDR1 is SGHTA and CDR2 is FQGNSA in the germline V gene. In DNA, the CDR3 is TGTGCCAGCAGCTGGGACAGCGGGAACACTGAAGCTTTCTTT. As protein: CASSWDSGNTEAFF. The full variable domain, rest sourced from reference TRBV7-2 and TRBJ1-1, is GAGVSQSPSNKVTEKGKDVELRCDPISGHTALYWYRQSLGQGLEFLIYFQGNSAPDKSGLPSDRFSAERTGGSVSTLTIQRTQQEDSAVYLCASSWDSGNTEAFFGQGTRLTVV.

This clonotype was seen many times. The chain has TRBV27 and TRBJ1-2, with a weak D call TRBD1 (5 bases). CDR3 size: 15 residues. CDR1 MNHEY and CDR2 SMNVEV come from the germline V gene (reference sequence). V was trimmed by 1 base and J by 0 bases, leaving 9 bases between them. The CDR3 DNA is TGTGCCAGCAGTTTATATCCAGGGACTAACTATGGCTACACCTTC. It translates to CASSLYPGTNYGYTF.

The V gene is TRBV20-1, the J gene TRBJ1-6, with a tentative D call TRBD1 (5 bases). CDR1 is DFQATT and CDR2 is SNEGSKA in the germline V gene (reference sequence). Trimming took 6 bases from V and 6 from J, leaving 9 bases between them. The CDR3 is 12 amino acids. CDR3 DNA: TGCAGTGCAGCCGGGACTAATTCACCCCTCCACTTT. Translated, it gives CSAAGTNSPLHF.

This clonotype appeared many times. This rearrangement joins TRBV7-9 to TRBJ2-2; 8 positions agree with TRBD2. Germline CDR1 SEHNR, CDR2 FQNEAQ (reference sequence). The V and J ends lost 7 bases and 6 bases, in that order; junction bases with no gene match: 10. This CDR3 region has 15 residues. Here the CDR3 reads CASNKRTSPPGELFF. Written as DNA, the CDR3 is TGTGCCAGCAACAAAAGGACTAGCCCACCCGGGGAGCTGTTTTTT.

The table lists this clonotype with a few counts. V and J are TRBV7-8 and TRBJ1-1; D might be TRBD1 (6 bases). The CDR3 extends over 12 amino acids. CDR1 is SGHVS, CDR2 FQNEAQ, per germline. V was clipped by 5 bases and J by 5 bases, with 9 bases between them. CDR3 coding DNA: TGTGCCAGCAGCCCTACAGGGACTGAAGCTTTCTTT. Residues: CASSPTGTEAFF.

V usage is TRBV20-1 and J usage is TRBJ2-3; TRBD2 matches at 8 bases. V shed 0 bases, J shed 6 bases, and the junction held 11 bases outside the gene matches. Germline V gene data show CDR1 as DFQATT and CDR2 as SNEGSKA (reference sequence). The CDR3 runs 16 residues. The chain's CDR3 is CSARDIRLAGRDTQYF. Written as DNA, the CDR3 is TGCAGTGCTAGAGATATACGATTAGCGGGACGGGATACGCAGTATTTT.

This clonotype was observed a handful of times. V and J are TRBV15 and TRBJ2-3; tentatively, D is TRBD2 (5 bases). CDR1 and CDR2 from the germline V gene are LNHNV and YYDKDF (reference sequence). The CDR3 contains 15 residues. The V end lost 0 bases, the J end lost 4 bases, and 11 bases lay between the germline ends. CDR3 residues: CATSRDRGPADTQYF. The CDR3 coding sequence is TGTGCCACCAGCAGAGACCGCGGGCCGGCAGATACGCAGTATTTT.

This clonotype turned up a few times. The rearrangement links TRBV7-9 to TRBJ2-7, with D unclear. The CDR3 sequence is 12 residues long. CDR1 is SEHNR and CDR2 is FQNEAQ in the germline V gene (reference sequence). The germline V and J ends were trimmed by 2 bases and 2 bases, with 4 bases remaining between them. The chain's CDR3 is CASSLTTYEQYF. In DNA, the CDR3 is TGTGCCAGCAGCTTAACTACCTACGAGCAGTACTTC.

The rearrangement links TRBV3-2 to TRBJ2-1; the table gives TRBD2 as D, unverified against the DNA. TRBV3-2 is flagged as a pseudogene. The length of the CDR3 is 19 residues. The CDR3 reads CASSQDHQREGRSYNEQFF. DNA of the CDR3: TGTGCCAGCAGCCAAGATCACCAGCGGGAGGGCCGGTCCTACAATGAGCAGTTCTTC.

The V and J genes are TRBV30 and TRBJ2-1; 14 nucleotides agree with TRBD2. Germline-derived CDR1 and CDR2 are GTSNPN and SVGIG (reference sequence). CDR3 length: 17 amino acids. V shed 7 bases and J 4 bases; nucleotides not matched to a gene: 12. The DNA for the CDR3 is TGTGCCTTCCCTATTCCGGGACTAGCGGGGGTTTACAATGAGCAGTTCTTC. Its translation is CAFPIPGLAGVYNEQFF.